This TCR beta chain appears in the sequencing data of a study of response to subunit inactivated influenza vaccine. With regard to this clonotype: Its antigen is currently unknown.

The CDR3 is made up of 14 amino acids. The germline V gene encodes CDR1 DFQATT and CDR2 SNEGSKA (reference sequence). V shed 1 base and J 10 bases; nucleotides not matched to a gene: 12. Study-level findings and limits: The study's authors posited that every seasonal influenza vaccination enlists few new T cells.

TCRdb reprocessed the RT-PCR reads with MiXCR, giving one entry per CDR3 protein. This sample has some 850,000 distinct CDR3 sequences, with about a fifth found just once. The input for sequencing was PBMCs from blood, taken around 5 days after vaccination. This rearrangement joins TRBV20-1 to TRBJ1-1; 7 nucleotides line up with TRBD1. The clonotype comes from a man in his forties or fifties who received an inactivated influenza vaccine. CDR3 coding DNA: TGCAGTGCTAGAGGGGTTGGGACAGACGGTGGAGCTTTCTTT. Its translation is CSARGVGTDGGAFF.